This entry describes one T cell receptor (beta chain). Its antigen is undetermined. TCRdb's copy holds only in-frame clones and misses some; the assay was immunoSEQ multiplex PCR. The profile shows 120,000 to 150,000 clones, about 89% of them singletons. This entry belongs to a study of cytomegalovirus exposure and HLA in healthy donors. Looking at the study overall: It was reported in a later analysis that the 120 or so validation repertoires used the same platform as the approximately 620 first-cohort repertoires. Regarding the study as a whole: Specificity of a few CMV-associated chains for CMV antigens was verified in vitro. The classifier reportedly diagnosed cytomegalovirus status with high specificity and sensitivity. Some TCR beta chains (roughly 160 of them) were listed as cytomegalovirus-associated.

The CDR3 sequence is 14 residues long. The trim removed 7 bases at V and 6 bases at J, leaving 11 bases unmatched. Germline V gives CDR1 LNHDA, CDR2 SQIVND (reference sequence). This chain joins TRBV19 and TRBJ1-2, with 7 bases that match TRBD1. This clonotype was obtained from a man aged 18 to 30 in good health and CMV-seronegative. Sequenced input: PBMCs. The CDR3 nucleotides are TGTGCCAGTAATTATGGACAGGACAGAGATGGCTACACCTTC. Protein: CASNYGQDRDGYTF.